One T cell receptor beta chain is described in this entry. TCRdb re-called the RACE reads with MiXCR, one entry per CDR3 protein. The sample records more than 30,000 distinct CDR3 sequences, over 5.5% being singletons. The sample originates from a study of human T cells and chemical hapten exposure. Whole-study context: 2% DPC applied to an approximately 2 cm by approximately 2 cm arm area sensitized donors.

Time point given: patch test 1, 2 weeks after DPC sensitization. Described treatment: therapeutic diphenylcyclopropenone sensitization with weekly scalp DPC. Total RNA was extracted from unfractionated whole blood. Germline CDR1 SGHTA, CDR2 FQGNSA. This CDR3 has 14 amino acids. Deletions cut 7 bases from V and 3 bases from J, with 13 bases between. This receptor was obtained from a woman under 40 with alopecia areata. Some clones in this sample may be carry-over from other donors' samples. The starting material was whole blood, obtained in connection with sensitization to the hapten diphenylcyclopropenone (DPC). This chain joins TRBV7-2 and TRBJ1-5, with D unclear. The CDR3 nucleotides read TGTGCCAGCACCGTTTGGGGAACCAATCAGCCCCAGCATTTT. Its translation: CASTVWGTNQPQHF.